Listed here is a single T cell receptor (beta chain). Clones were sequenced by immunoSEQ multiplex PCR, and TCRdb holds only the in-frame ones, with some missing. The table includes about 140,000 clones, around 94% detected once. This entry comes from a study of control samples from healthy donors and cancer patients. The CDR3 length is 12 residues. The V end lost 1 base, the J end lost 6 bases, and 4 bases lay between the germline ends. The sequencing sample was made of blood. The TCR originated in a middle-aged man in good health. This chain connects TRBV12-3 or TRBV12-4 to TRBJ2-1, with D hard to call. The CDR3 is CASSLGSNEQFF. The CDR3 nucleotides are TGTGCCAGCAGTTTAGGGAGCAATGAGCAGTTCTTC.